This entry lists 8 T cell receptor beta chains sequenced from one sample in a study of blood T cell repertoires in COVID-19. The repertoire was sequenced with immunoSEQ multiplex PCR; TCRdb's copy has only in-frame clones and lacks some. The table lists approximately 170,000 clones, around 80% of them singletons. Sequencing was carried out using PBMCs or T cells enriched from blood (not recorded which). The source is a woman aged 50 to 65 who had recovered from COVID-19.

The sample holds a few counts of this clone. The CDR3 is CASSDRQTSSGNTIYF. As DNA, the CDR3 is TGTGCCAGCAGTGACCGACAGACGAGCTCTGGAAACACCATATATTTT. The rearrangement links TRBV25-1 to TRBJ1-3, with D possibly matching TRBD1 (5 bases). Per the germline V gene, CDR1 is MGHDK and CDR2 is SYGVNS. V lost 3 bases, J lost 0 bases, and 12 bases lay in between. The CDR3 loop spans 16 amino acids.

This sequence joins TRBV5-1 and TRBJ1-4; 7 positions match TRBD1. CDR1 SGHRS and CDR2 YFSETQ come from the germline V gene. There are 13 residues in the CDR3. The V and J ends lost 0 bases and 11 bases, in that order; junction bases with no gene match: 4. CDR3 loop: CASSLEGARKLFF. The CDR3 coding sequence is TGCGCCAGCAGCTTGGAGGGGGCGCGGAAACTGTTTTTT.

There are a few counts of this clone. V is TRBV25-1 and J is TRBJ1-4; 7 bases line up with TRBD1. V lost 3 bases and J lost 11; bases outside the gene matches: 12. The germline V gene has CDR1 MGHDK and CDR2 SYGVNS. The CDR3 length is 15 residues. As DNA, the CDR3 is TGTGCCAGCAGTGACCCCAGACAGGGCCCCGTCAAACTGTTTTTT. This encodes CASSDPRQGPVKLFF.

J is TRBJ2-7 and V is TRBV6-1; D is uncertain. CDR3 length equals 14 residues. Per the germline V gene, CDR1 is MNHNS and CDR2 is SASEGT. Trimming stripped 1 base from V and 6 bases from J, with 13 bases between. CDR3 sequence: CASSEGRLVAEQYF. In DNA, the CDR3 is TGTGCCAGCAGTGAAGGACGGCTAGTTGCCGAGCAGTACTTC.

V gene TRBV7-8 combines with J gene TRBJ1-5; no reliable D call. The CDR3 spans 14 residues. CDR1 SGHVS and CDR2 FQNEAQ come from the germline V gene. V gave up 5 bases and J gave up 0 bases, with 8 bases separating them. CDR3 in amino acids: CASSIQYSNQPQHF. For the CDR3, the DNA is TGTGCCAGCAGCATTCAGTATAGCAATCAGCCCCAGCATTTT.

The CDR3 coding sequence is TGTGCCAGCAGCTTATTCGACTTCTACAATGAGCAGTTCTTC. It encodes CASSLFDFYNEQFF. The rearrangement uses TRBV5-5 and TRBJ2-1; no clear D. V was trimmed by 2 bases and J by 3 bases, leaving 9 bases between them. CDR1 is SGHKS, CDR2 YYEKEE, per germline (reference sequence). This CDR3 has 14 residues.

The V gene is TRBV7-2, the J gene TRBJ1-1, with a possible D match to TRBD1 (6 bases). With 0 bases removed from V and 6 bases from J, the gap between germline ends came to 8 bases. This CDR3 contains 13 residues. The germline V gene encodes CDR1 SGHTA and CDR2 FQGNSA. The CDR3 here is CASSLAPGAEAFF. The CDR3 DNA sequence: TGTGCCAGCAGCTTAGCGCCAGGGGCTGAAGCTTTCTTT.

The V call is TRBV2, the J call TRBJ2-2; tentative D call: TRBD1 (5 bases). This CDR3 has 14 residues. V was trimmed by 4 bases and J by 6 bases, leaving 12 bases between them. Looked up from germline, CDR1 is SNHLY and CDR2 is FYNNEI. The CDR3 here is CASSVVRVAGELFF. The CDR3 DNA reads as TGTGCCAGCAGTGTCGTCAGGGTGGCCGGGGAGCTGTTTTTT.